These T cell receptor beta chains were read from a single sample in a study of blood T cells in healthy people across ages. TCRdb passed the 5' RACE reads through MiXCR, listing each CDR3 protein once. The repertoire holds roughly 900,000 distinct CDR3 sequences, with around 26% as singletons. Sequencing input: blood. These receptors all stem from a woman aged 80 or over in good health. CDR3s include the opening cysteine and the closing phenylalanine or tryptophan. The order of the fields is J gene, D gene, V gene, clone size, CDR3 protein, CDR3 DNA. A D gene is named only where the DNA matches it firmly. Rows may omit the clone size; those that give it use once, few, many or a size class.

J: TRBJ2-1
D: .
V: TRBV4-1
size: many
CDR3: CASSQVGVNNEQFF
DNA: TGCGCCAGCAGCCAAGTGGGGGTTAACAATGAGCAGTTCTTC

J: TRBJ2-1
D: .
V: TRBV6-5
size: few
CDR3: CASGGFFSDEQFF
DNA: TGTGCCAGCGGGGGGTTTTTTAGCGATGAGCAGTTCTTC

J: TRBJ2-5
D: .
V: TRBV20-1
size: many
CDR3: CSAIGIQDGTQYF
DNA: TGCAGTGCTATAGGAATCCAAGATGGGACCCAGTACTTC

J: TRBJ2-1
D: TRBD1
V: TRBV3-1
size: .
CDR3: CASSQDDRVERFF
DNA: TGTGCCAGCAGCCAAGACGACAGGGTCGAGCGGTTCTTC

J: TRBJ2-6
D: .
V: TRBV5-5
size: many
CDR3: CASSFQFNSGANVLTF
DNA: TGTGCCAGCAGCTTCCAGTTCAACTCTGGGGCCAACGTCCTGACTTTC

J: TRBJ2-3
D: TRBD2
V: TRBV9
size: many
CDR3: CASSPHSGGAVDTQYF
DNA: TGTGCCAGCAGTCCTCATAGCGGGGGGGCAGTAGATACGCAGTATTTT

J: TRBJ2-5
D: TRBD1
V: TRBV7-2
size: many
CDR3: CASSHRTGTETQYF
DNA: TGTGCCAGCAGCCACAGGACAGGGACGGAGACCCAGTACTTC

J: TRBJ1-1
D: .
V: TRBV5-1
size: few
CDR3: CASSLEGGDTEAFF
DNA: TGCGCCAGCAGCTTGGAGGGAGGGGACACTGAAGCTTTCTTT

J: TRBJ1-4
D: .
V: TRBV5-1
size: many
CDR3: CASSSRAGSAEKLFF
DNA: TGCGCCAGCAGCTCAAGGGCAGGGTCTGCTGAAAAACTGTTTTTT

J: TRBJ1-2
D: TRBD1
V: TRBV28
size: few
CDR3: CASSSEGQGDYGYTF
DNA: TGTGCCAGCAGCTCCGAAGGACAGGGGGACTATGGCTACACCTTC

J: TRBJ1-1
D: .
V: TRBV6-6
size: .
CDR3: CASSGGRDKALNTEAFF
DNA: TGTGCCAGCAGCGGCGGGCGGGACAAAGCCTTGAACACTGAAGCTTTCTTT

J: TRBJ1-1
D: .
V: TRBV18
size: .
CDR3: CASSPGHPEAFF
DNA: TGTGCCAGCTCACCAGGGCACCCCGAAGCTTTCTTT

J: TRBJ2-3
D: .
V: TRBV3-1
size: many
CDR3: CASSQFSYGAGDTQYF
DNA: TGTGCCAGCAGCCAGTTTTCGTACGGGGCAGGGGATACGCAGTATTTT

J: TRBJ1-6
D: .
V: TRBV3-1
size: many
CDR3: CASSQVETFSPLHF
DNA: TGTGCCAGCAGCCAAGTAGAAACCTTTTCACCCCTCCACTTT

J: TRBJ1-4
D: .
V: TRBV14
size: few
CDR3: CASSHRDGTNEKLFF
DNA: TGTGCCAGCAGCCACCGGGACGGTACTAATGAAAAACTGTTTTTT

J: TRBJ1-4
D: TRBD1
V: TRBV11-2
size: .
CDR3: CASSLQRTGNEKLFF
DNA: TGTGCCAGCAGCTTACAAAGGACAGGGAATGAAAAACTGTTTTTT

J: TRBJ1-1
D: .
V: TRBV27
size: few
CDR3: CACKTRNTEAFF
DNA: TGTGCCTGCAAGACACGGAACACTGAAGCTTTCTTT

J: TRBJ1-2
D: .
V: TRBV6-2/TRBV6-3
size: .
CDR3: CASSYRPGRGCGYTF
DNA: TGTGCCAGCAGTTACCGGCCAGGAAGGGGCTGTGGCTACACCTTC

J: TRBJ1-2
D: TRBD1
V: TRBV6-5
size: .
CDR3: CASSYDRDRAGYTF
DNA: TGTGCCAGCAGTTACGACAGGGACCGGGCTGGCTACACCTTC

J: TRBJ1-6
D: .
V: TRBV3-1
size: many
CDR3: CASSQGSGVRNSPLHF
DNA: TGTGCCAGCAGCCAAGGATCGGGGGTACGCAATTCACCCCTCCACTTT

J: TRBJ1-5
D: .
V: TRBV7-2
size: .
CDR3: CAGSQFVGYSNQPQHF
DNA: TGTGCCGGCAGCCAGTTCGTCGGCTATAGCAATCAGCCCCAGCATTTT

J: TRBJ1-2
D: TRBD1
V: TRBV28
size: .
CDR3: CASSSTGRGGYTF
DNA: TGTGCCAGCAGTTCGACAGGGAGGGGAGGCTACACCTTC

J: TRBJ1-1
D: TRBD1
V: TRBV30
size: few
CDR3: CAWSLRTGSLGTEAFF
DNA: TGTGCCTGGAGTTTGAGGACAGGGAGCCTGGGCACTGAAGCTTTCTTT

J: TRBJ2-7
D: TRBD1
V: TRBV10-3
size: many
CDR3: CAISVQGAGYEQYF
DNA: TGTGCCATCAGCGTACAGGGGGCGGGGTACGAGCAGTACTTC

J: TRBJ2-1
D: .
V: TRBV20-1
size: many
CDR3: CSETKNEGTPDEQFF
DNA: TGCAGTGAAACTAAAAACGAGGGGACGCCTGATGAGCAGTTCTTC

J: TRBJ1-4
D: TRBD1
V: TRBV20-1
size: few
CDR3: CSANRGVVTNEKLFF
DNA: TGCAGTGCTAACAGGGGGGTGGTAACTAATGAAAAACTGTTTTTT

J: TRBJ1-5
D: .
V: TRBV30
size: .
CDR3: CAWSSDRQMGRTPQHF
DNA: TGTGCCTGGAGTTCTGACCGGCAAATGGGGAGGACGCCCCAGCATTTT

J: TRBJ1-1
D: .
V: TRBV15
size: few
CDR3: CATSAGRGYTEAFF
DNA: TGTGCCACCAGCGCGGGCAGGGGTTACACTGAAGCTTTCTTT

J: TRBJ1-2
D: .
V: TRBV12-3/TRBV12-4
size: many
CDR3: CASSLGLGKGYTF
DNA: TGTGCCAGCAGTTTAGGTTTAGGGAAAGGCTACACCTTC

J: TRBJ2-3
D: .
V: TRBV5-1
size: once
CDR3: CASGTLNPDTQYF
DNA: TGCGCCAGCGGGACACTAAACCCAGATACGCAGTATTTT

J: TRBJ2-3
D: TRBD2
V: TRBV7-2
size: .
CDR3: CASSLRSSGDGTQYF
DNA: TGTGCCAGCAGCCTTCGATCTAGCGGGGACGGTACGCAGTATTTT

J: TRBJ2-1
D: .
V: TRBV7-2
size: .
CDR3: CASSLFARQKNYNEQFF
DNA: TGTGCCAGCAGCTTATTCGCGAGACAGAAAAACTACAATGAGCAGTTCTTC

J: TRBJ2-6
D: .
V: TRBV6-2/TRBV6-3
size: many
CDR3: CASSYIRRSSGANVLTF
DNA: TGTGCCAGCAGTTATATAAGGCGTAGCTCTGGGGCCAACGTCCTGACTTTC

J: TRBJ1-4
D: .
V: TRBV12-3/TRBV12-4
size: few
CDR3: CASSFVPSTNEKLFF
DNA: TGTGCCAGCAGTTTCGTACCCTCAACTAATGAAAAACTGTTTTTT

J: TRBJ2-5
D: TRBD2
V: TRBV4-3
size: many
CDR3: CASSQDPPGGADETQYF
DNA: TGCGCCAGCAGCCAAGATCCCCCGGGGGGGGCGGATGAGACCCAGTACTTC

J: TRBJ1-4
D: .
V: TRBV5-1
size: .
CDR3: CASSLGAGTNEKLFF
DNA: TGCGCCAGCAGCTTGGGTGCAGGGACTAATGAAAAACTGTTTTTT

J: TRBJ1-2
D: TRBD1
V: TRBV12-3/TRBV12-4
size: .
CDR3: CASRRQGVDGYTF
DNA: TGTGCCAGCCGCCGACAGGGTGTAGATGGCTACACCTTC

J: TRBJ2-7
D: .
V: TRBV6-1
size: .
CDR3: CASSVRTGAYEQYF
DNA: TGTGCCAGCAGTGTACGGACTGGGGCCTACGAGCAGTACTTC

J: TRBJ1-6
D: .
V: TRBV7-9
size: few
CDR3: CASSLGDGTYNSPLHF
DNA: TGTGCCAGCAGCTTAGGGGACGGGACCTATAATTCACCCCTCCACTTT

J: TRBJ1-5
D: .
V: TRBV6-2/TRBV6-3
size: .
CDR3: CASSYSTRNQPQHF
DNA: TGTGCCAGCAGTTACTCGACGAGGAATCAGCCCCAGCATTTT

J: TRBJ2-5
D: .
V: TRBV7-2
size: .
CDR3: CASSLVARTGGGETQYF
DNA: TGTGCCAGCAGCTTAGTGGCTCGAACAGGGGGGGGAGAGACCCAGTACTTC

J: TRBJ2-3
D: TRBD1
V: TRBV5-1
size: few
CDR3: CASSLVQGIADTQYF
DNA: TGCGCCAGCAGCTTGGTACAGGGGATTGCAGATACGCAGTATTTT